Each of the 10 T cell receptor beta chains below was sequenced from the same sample in a study of T-cell memory formation after mild COVID-19. A single record per CDR3 protein comes from TCRdb applying MiXCR to the 5' RACE reads. Of about 270,000 distinct CDR3 sequences listed, approximately 15% are singletons. Sequencing was done on a sample of PBMCs or a T cell subset sorted from them (not recorded which). Source of these receptors: an adult woman who had mild COVID-19 (a few samples of this study predate the infection). Cell type and time point are not known.

This clonotype occurred a few times. V usage is TRBV10-3 and J usage is TRBJ2-7, with 11 bases identical to TRBD1. CDR3 length: 14 amino acids. The V gene's germline CDR1 is ENHRY and CDR2 SYGVKD. The J segment lost 4 bases and the V segment lost 6 bases, leaving 5 bases of the junction unmatched. CDR3 sequence reads: CAISGTGGAYEQYF. For the CDR3, the DNA is TGTGCCATCAGCGGGACAGGGGGGGCTTACGAGCAGTACTTC.

The CDR3 DNA sequence: TGTGCAGGGGGGCAAGGGATTGCACCAGAAAACATTCAGTACTTC. Residues: CAGGQGIAPENIQYF. V is TRBV2 and J is TRBJ2-4, with D perhaps given as TRBD1 or TRBD2 (6 bases each). Germline V CDR1 and CDR2: SNHLY, FYNNEI. The CDR3 runs 15 residues.

This clonotype was seen repeatedly, ten times or more. The chain links TRBV7-2 to TRBJ2-2, with 10 bases matching TRBD2. CDR1 SGHTA and CDR2 FQGNSA come from the germline V gene. V dropped 5 bases and J dropped 7; count of bases not matched to a gene: 7. The length of the CDR3 is 15 residues. DNA of the CDR3: TGTGCCAGCAGCCCCCTAGCGGGAGCTGGCGGGGAGCTGTTTTTT. This sequence encodes CASSPLAGAGGELFF.

This clonotype has just a few counts. V and J are TRBV7-2 and TRBJ2-7; TRBD2 aligns across 12 bases. From germline, CDR1 is SGHTA and CDR2 FQGNSA. Germline trimming cut 5 bases from V and 2 bases from J; bases unmatched to any gene: 10. This CDR3 is 17 amino acids long. This CDR3 is CASSSPGLAGHTYEQYF. The CDR3 bases are TGTGCCAGCAGCAGCCCGGGACTAGCGGGTCATACCTACGAGCAGTACTTC.

V is TRBV7-2 and J is TRBJ1-2; the D gene is possibly TRBD1 (5 bases). Germline V gene data show CDR1 as SGHTA and CDR2 as FQGNSA. Trimming took off 5 bases at V and 4 bases at J, with 14 bases between the two ends. The CDR3 has 14 residues. CDR3 region: CASSRPRGVYGYTF. The DNA for the CDR3 is TGTGCCAGCAGCCGCCCTCGGGGCGTCTATGGCTACACCTTC.

This chain connects TRBV27 to TRBJ2-1; D not certain. Germline V CDR1 and CDR2: MNHEY, SMNVEV (reference sequence). Trimming took 3 bases from V and 5 from J, leaving 5 bases between them. The CDR3 totals 12 residues. The CDR3 reads CASSFLDNEQFF. The CDR3, as DNA: TGTGCCAGCAGTTTTCTAGACAATGAGCAGTTCTTC.

In its sample, this clonotype was seen a few times. J is TRBJ2-3 and V is TRBV5-1, with D possibly TRBD1 on 6 matching bases. CDR1 is SGHRS and CDR2 is YFSETQ in the germline V gene. The CDR3 is 15 amino acids. Trimming cost V 5 bases and J 0 bases, with 13 bases left between them. CDR3 sequence reads: CASRGDKLSTDTQYF. The CDR3 bases are TGCGCCAGCAGAGGGGACAAACTAAGCACAGATACGCAGTATTTT.

This clonotype occurred a few times. The CDR3 sequence: CASSVVGTGHNEQFF. CDR3 DNA sequence: TGTGCCAGCAGCGTAGTGGGTACAGGTCACAATGAGCAGTTCTTC. The chain links TRBV9 to TRBJ2-1; D perhaps matches TRBD1 (5 bases). CDR1 is SGDLS and CDR2 is YYNGEE in the germline V gene. The CDR3 is made up of 15 amino acids. Trimming left V 0 bases short and J 5 bases short, with 12 bases between.

V usage is TRBV5-1 and J usage is TRBJ2-2; 8 nucleotides agree with TRBD1. This CDR3 has 16 residues. Germline V lookup: CDR1 SGHRS, CDR2 YFSETQ. The trim removed 5 bases at V and 4 bases at J, leaving 10 bases unmatched. DNA of the CDR3: TGCGCCAGCAGTGGAGGTGTGACAGGGGCCACCGGGGAGCTGTTTTTT. It encodes CASSGGVTGATGELFF.

The chain combines TRBV20-1 with TRBJ2-3; 14 bases agree with TRBD2. CDR1 is DFQATT, CDR2 SNEGSKA, per germline (reference sequence). CDR3 length: 17 amino acids. With V trimmed by 5 bases and J by 4 bases, 11 bases remained unmatched. The CDR3: CSAGGLAGVVAADTQYF. For the CDR3, the DNA is TGCAGTGCTGGGGGACTAGCGGGAGTCGTTGCGGCAGATACGCAGTATTTT.